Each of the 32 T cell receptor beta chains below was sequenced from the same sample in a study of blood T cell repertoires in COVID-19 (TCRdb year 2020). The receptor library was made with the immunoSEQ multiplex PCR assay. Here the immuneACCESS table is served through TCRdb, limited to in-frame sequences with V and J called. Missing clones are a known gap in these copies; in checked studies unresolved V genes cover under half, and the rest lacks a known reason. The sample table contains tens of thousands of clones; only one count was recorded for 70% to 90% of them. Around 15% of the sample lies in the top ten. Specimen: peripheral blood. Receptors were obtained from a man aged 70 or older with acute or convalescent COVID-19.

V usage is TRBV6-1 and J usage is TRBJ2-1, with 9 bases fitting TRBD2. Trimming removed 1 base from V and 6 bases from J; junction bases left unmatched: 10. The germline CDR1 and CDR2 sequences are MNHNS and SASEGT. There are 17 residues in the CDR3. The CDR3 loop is CASSEVSAGGPSNEQFF. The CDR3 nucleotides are TGTGCCAGCAGTGAAGTGTCGGCGGGAGGGCCAAGCAATGAGCAGTTCTTC.

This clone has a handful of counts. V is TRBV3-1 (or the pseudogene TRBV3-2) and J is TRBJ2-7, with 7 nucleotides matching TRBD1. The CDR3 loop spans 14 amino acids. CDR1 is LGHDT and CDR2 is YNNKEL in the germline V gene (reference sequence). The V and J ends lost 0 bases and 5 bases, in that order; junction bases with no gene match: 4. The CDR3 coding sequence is TGTGCCAGCAGCCAAGACTTAGGACAGGACGAGCAGTACTTC. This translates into CASSQDLGQDEQYF.

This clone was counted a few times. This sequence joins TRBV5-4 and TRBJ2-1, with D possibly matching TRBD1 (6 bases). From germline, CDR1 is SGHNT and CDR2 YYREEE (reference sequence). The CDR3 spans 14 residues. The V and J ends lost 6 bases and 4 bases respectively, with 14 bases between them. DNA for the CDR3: TGTGCCAGCACCCTCCAGGGGTCTTACAATGAGCAGTTCTTC. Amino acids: CASTLQGSYNEQFF.

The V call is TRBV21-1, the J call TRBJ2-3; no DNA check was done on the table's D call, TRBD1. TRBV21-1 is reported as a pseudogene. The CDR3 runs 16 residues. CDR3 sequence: CASSGTYRESTDTQYF. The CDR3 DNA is TGTGCCAGCAGCGGAACCTACAGGGAGAGCACAGATACGCAGTATTTT.

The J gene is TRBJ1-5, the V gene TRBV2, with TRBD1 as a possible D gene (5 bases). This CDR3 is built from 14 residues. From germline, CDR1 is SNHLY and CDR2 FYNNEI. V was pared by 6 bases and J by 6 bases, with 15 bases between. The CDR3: CASRDGGVGQPQHF. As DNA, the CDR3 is TGTGCCAGCAGAGACGGGGGTGTAGGTCAGCCCCAGCATTTT.

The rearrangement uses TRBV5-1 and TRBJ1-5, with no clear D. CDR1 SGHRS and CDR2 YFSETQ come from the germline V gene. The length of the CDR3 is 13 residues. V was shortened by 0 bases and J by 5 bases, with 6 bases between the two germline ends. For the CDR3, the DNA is TGCGCCAGCAGCTTGGGAACGGATCAGCCCCAGCATTTT. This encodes CASSLGTDQPQHF.

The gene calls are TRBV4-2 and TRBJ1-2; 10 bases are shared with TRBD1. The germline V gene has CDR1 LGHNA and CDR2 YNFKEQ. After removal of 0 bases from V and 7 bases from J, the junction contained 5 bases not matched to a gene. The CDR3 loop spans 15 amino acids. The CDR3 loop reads CASSQDLGQGFGYTF. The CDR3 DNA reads TGTGCCAGCAGCCAAGATTTGGGACAGGGGTTTGGCTACACCTTC.

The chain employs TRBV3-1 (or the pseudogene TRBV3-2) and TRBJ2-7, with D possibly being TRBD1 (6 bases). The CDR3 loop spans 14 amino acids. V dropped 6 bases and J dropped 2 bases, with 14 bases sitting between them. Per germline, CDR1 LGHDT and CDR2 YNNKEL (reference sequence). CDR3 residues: CASSVGQTAYEQYF. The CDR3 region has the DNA TGTGCCAGCAGTGTCGGACAGACCGCCTACGAGCAGTACTTC.

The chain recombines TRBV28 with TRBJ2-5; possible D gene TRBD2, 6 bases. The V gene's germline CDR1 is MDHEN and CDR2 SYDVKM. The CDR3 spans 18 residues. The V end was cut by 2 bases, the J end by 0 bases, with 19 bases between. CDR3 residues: CASSLRHGGRDYQETQYF. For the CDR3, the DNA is TGTGCCAGCAGTTTAAGGCACGGCGGCAGGGACTACCAAGAGACCCAGTACTTC.

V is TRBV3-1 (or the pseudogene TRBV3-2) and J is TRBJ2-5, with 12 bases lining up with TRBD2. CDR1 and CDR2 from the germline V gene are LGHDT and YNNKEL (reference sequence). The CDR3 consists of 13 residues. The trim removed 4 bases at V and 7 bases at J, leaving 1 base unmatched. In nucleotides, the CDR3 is TGTGCCAGCAGCCTGACTAGCGGGGGGACCCAGTACTTC. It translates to CASSLTSGGTQYF.

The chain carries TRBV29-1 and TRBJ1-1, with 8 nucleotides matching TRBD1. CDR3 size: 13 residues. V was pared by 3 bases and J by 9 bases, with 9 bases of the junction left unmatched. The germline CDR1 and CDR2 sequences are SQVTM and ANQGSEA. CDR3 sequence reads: CSVDLRTGPKAFF. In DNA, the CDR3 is TGCAGCGTTGATTTAAGGACAGGGCCTAAAGCTTTCTTT.

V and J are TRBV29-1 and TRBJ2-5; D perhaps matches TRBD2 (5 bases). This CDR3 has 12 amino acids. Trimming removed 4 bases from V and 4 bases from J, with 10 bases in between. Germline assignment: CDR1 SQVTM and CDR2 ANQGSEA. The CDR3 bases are TGCAGCGTTGCGGTGGGAGCAGAGACCCAGTACTTC. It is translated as CSVAVGAETQYF.

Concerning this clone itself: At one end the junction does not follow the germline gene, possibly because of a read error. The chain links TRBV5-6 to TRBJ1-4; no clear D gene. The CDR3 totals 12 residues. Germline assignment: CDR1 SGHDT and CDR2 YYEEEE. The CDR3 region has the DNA TGTGCCAGCAGCTCCCGGTTGTCCCCCCATATGTTT. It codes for CASSSRLSPHMF.

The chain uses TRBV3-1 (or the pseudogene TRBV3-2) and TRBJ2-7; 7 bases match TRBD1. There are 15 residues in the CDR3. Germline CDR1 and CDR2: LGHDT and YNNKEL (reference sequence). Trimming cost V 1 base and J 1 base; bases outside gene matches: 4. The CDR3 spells CASSQGPGQSYEQYF. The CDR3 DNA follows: TGTGCCAGCAGCCAAGGGCCGGGACAGTCCTACGAGCAGTACTTC.

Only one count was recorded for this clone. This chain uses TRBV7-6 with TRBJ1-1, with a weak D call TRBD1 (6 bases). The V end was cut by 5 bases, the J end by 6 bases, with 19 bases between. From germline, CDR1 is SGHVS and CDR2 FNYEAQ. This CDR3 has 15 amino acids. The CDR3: CASSRVDRRGAEAFF. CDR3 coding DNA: TGTGCCAGCAGCCGAGTCGACAGGAGAGGCGCTGAAGCTTTCTTT.

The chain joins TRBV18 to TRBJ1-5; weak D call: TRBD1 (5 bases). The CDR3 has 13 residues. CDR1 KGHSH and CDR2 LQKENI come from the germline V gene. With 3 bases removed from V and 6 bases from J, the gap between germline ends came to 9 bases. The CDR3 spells CASSPGEGQPQHF. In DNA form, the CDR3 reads TGTGCCAGCTCACCGGGGGAGGGTCAGCCCCAGCATTTT. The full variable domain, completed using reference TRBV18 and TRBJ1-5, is NAGVMQNPRHLVRRRGQEARLRCSPMKGHSHVYWYRQLPEEGLKFMVYLQKENIIDESGMPKERFSAEFPKEGPSILRIQQVVRGDSAAYFCASSPGEGQPQHFGDGTRLSIL.

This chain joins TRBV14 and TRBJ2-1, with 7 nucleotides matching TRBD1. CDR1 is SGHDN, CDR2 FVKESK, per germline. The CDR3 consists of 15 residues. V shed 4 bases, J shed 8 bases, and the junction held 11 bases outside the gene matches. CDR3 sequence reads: CASSRLDYRGDEQFF. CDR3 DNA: TGTGCCAGCAGCCGACTTGATTACAGGGGTGATGAGCAGTTCTTC. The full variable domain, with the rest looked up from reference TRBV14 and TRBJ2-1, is EAGVTQFPSHSVIEKGQTVTLRCDPISGHDNLYWYRRVMGKEIKFLLHFVKESKQDESGMPNNRFLAERTGGTYSTLKVQPAELEDSGVYFCASSRLDYRGDEQFFGPGTRLTVL.

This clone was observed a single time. CDR3 protein: CASSLGLAADYEQYF. The CDR3 bases are TGTGCCAGCTCACTGGGACTAGCGGCCGATTACGAGCAGTACTTC. This chain joins TRBV18 and TRBJ2-7; 11 bases match TRBD2. Losses at the gene ends were 4 bases for V and 4 bases for J; bases not matched to a gene: 6. Germline V gene data show CDR1 as KGHSH and CDR2 as LQKENI. The CDR3 has 15 residues.

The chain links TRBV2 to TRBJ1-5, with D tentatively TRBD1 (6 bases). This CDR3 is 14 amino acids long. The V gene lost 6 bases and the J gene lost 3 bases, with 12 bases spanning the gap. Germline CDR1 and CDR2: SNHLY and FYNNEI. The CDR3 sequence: CASSFQGNNQPQHF. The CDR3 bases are TGTGCCAGCAGCTTTCAGGGGAACAATCAGCCCCAGCATTTT. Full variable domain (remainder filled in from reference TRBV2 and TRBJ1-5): EPEVTQTPSHQVTQMGQEVILRCVPISNHLYFYWYRQILGQKVEFLVSFYNNEISEKSEIFDDQFSVERPDGSNFTLKIRSTKLEDSAMYFCASSFQGNNQPQHFGDGTRLSIL.

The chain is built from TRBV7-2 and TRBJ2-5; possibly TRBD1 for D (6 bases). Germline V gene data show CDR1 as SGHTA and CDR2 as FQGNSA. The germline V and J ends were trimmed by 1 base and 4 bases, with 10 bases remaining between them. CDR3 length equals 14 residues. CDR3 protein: CASSLGRGRETQYF. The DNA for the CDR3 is TGTGCCAGCAGCTTAGGCAGGGGTCGAGAGACCCAGTACTTC.

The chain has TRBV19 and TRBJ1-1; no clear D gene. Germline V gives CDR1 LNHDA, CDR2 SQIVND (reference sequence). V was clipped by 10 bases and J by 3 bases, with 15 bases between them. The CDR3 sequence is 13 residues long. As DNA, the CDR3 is TGTGCCACCTCAGGATCTGTGGACACTGAAGCTTTCTTT. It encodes CATSGSVDTEAFF.

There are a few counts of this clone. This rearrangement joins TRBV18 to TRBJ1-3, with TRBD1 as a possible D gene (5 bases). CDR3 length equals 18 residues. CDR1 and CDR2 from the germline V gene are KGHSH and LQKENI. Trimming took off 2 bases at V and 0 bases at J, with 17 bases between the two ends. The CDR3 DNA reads TGTGCCAGCTCACCAAATTCACCGGGGACTAGCTCTGGAAACACCATATATTTT. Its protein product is CASSPNSPGTSSGNTIYF.

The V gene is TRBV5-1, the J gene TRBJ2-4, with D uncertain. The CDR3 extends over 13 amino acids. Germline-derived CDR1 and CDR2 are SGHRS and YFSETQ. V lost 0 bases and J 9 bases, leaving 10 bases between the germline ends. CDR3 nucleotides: TGCGCCAGCAGCTTGGCTACTAATGGCATTCAGTACTTC. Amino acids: CASSLATNGIQYF.

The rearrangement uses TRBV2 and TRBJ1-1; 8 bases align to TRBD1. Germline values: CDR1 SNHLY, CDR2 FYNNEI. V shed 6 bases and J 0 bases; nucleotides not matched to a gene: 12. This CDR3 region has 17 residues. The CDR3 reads CASSENRGMRVNTEAFF. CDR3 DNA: TGTGCCAGCAGCGAGAACAGGGGGATGAGGGTGAACACTGAAGCTTTCTTT.

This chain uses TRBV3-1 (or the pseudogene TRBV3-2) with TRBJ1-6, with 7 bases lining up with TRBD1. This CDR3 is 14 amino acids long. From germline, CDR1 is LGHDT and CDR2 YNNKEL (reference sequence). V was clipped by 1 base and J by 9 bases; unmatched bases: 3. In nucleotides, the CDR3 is TGTGCCAGCAGCCAAGGTCAGGGGGGTTCACCCCTCCACTTT. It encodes CASSQGQGGSPLHF.

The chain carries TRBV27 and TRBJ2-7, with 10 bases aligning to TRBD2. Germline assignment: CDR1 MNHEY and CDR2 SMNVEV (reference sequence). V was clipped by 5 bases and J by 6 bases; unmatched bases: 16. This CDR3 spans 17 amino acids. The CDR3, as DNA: TGTGCCAGCAGTACACACTCGAGCGGGAGGGCCAGAGTCGAGCAGTACTTC. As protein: CASSTHSSGRARVEQYF.

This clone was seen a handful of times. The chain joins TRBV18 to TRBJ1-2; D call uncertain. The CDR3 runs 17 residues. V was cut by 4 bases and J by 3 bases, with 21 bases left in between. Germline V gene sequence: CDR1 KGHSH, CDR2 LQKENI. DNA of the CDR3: TGTGCCAGCTCACACACTCTCGGGGAAAGCCTAGACTATGGCTACACCTTC. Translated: CASSHTLGESLDYGYTF.

Here the CDR3 DNA reads TGTGCCAGCAGCTTGACAGGGCAGCGCGAAAAACTGTTTTTT. Encoded protein: CASSLTGQREKLFF. J is TRBJ1-4 and V is TRBV7-2; 7 bases agree with TRBD1. The CDR3 length is 14 residues. Germline trimming cut 3 bases from V and 8 bases from J; bases unmatched to any gene: 6. Germline V gene sequence: CDR1 SGHTA, CDR2 FQGNSA.

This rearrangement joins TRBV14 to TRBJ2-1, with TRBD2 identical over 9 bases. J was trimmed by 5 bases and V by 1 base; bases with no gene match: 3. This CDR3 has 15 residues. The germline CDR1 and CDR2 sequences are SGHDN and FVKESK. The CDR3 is CASSQGLADNNEQFF. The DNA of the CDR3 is TGTGCCAGCAGCCAAGGACTAGCGGACAACAATGAGCAGTTCTTC.

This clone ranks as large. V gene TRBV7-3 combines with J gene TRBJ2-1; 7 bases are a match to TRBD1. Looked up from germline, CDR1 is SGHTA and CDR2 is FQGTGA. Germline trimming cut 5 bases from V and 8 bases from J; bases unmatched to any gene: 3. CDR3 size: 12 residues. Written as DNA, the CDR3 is TGTGCCAGCAGCCTCGGACAGGATGAGCAGTTCTTC. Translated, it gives CASSLGQDEQFF.

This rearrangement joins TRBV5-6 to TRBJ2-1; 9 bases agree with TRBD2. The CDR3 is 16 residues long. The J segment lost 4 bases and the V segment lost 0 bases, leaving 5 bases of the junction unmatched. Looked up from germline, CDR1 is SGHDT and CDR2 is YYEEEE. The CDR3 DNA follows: TGTGCCAGCAGCTTGGACAGCGGGAGGCAATACAATGAGCAGTTCTTC. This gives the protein CASSLDSGRQYNEQFF.

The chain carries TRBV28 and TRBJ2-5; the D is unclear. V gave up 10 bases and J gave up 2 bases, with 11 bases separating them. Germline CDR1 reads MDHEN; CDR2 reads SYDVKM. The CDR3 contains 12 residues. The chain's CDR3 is CATGPPQETQYF. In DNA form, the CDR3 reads TGTGCCACCGGTCCCCCACAAGAGACCCAGTACTTC.